The 32 T cell receptor beta chains listed next were all sequenced from one sample in a study of control samples from healthy donors and cancer patients. Some clones are missing from TCRdb's copy, which holds only in-frame ones; the method was immunoSEQ multiplex PCR. The repertoire has 200,000 or so clones, roughly 94% of them found once; the top ten carry approximately 1.6%. The sequenced material came from blood. Source of these receptors: a man aged 50 to 60 in good health.

The rearrangement links TRBV28 to TRBJ1-2; TRBD1 matches at 7 bases. V lost 1 base to trimming and J lost 4 bases; unmatched junction nucleotides: 3. The V gene's germline CDR1 is MDHEN and CDR2 SYDVKM. The CDR3 has 14 residues. The CDR3 region has the DNA TGTGCCAGCAGTTTATCGGGACAGATCTATGGCTACACCTTC. Translation gives CASSLSGQIYGYTF.

The genes are TRBV7-9 and TRBJ2-2, with TRBD2 matching over 12 bases. CDR1 and CDR2 (germline): SEHNR, FQNEAQ (reference sequence). This CDR3 is built from 16 residues. V lost 5 bases and J lost 5; bases outside the gene matches: 6. CDR3 nucleotides: TGTGCCAGCAGCCCTCTAGCGGGGGGGCGAACCGGGGAGCTGTTTTTT. Its protein product is CASSPLAGGRTGELFF.

This clone was counted a single time. The gene calls are TRBV19 and TRBJ1-5; 9 bases are shared with TRBD1. The V gene end was trimmed by 5 bases and the J gene end by 7 bases; junction bases not matched to a gene: 9. The length of the CDR3 is 15 residues. Germline assignment: CDR1 LNHDA and CDR2 SQIVND (reference sequence). The DNA for the CDR3 is TGTGCCAGTAGTTTAACGGGACAGGGCGGACAGCCCCAGCATTTT. The encoded protein is CASSLTGQGGQPQHF.

J is TRBJ1-4 and V is TRBV11-2; D may be TRBD1 (5 bases). V shed 0 bases and J shed 7 bases, with 12 bases lying between them. This CDR3 has 15 residues. Per germline, CDR1 SGHAT and CDR2 FQNNGV. CDR3 nucleotides: TGTGCCAGCAGCTTAGATGGGACGTCCTCTGAAAAACTGTTTTTT. Translating it yields CASSLDGTSSEKLFF.

The J gene is TRBJ2-7, the V gene TRBV7-9; TRBD1 matches 7 bases. V gave up 4 bases and J gave up 0 bases; unmatched junction bases: 9. The germline V gene has CDR1 SEHNR and CDR2 FQNEAQ (reference sequence). The CDR3 extends over 16 amino acids. CDR3 region: CASSSWTGRSSYEQYF. The CDR3 DNA reads as TGTGCCAGCAGCTCTTGGACAGGCCGTAGCTCCTACGAGCAGTACTTC.

The rearrangement links TRBV2 to TRBJ1-2; D gene unclear. V was clipped by 8 bases and J by 5 bases, with 15 bases between them. This CDR3 spans 13 amino acids. In germline, CDR1 is SNHLY, CDR2 FYNNEI. CDR3 nucleotides: TGTGCCAGCGGGCCCGCGGGAGATTATGGCTACACCTTC. Protein: CASGPAGDYGYTF.

J is TRBJ2-5 and V is TRBV2; D gene unclear. Between the trimmed V and J ends, which lost 3 bases and 1 base, there was a span of 12 bases. The CDR3 covers 15 residues. Germline assignment: CDR1 SNHLY and CDR2 FYNNEI. The CDR3 here is CASSEFRKIQETQYF. In DNA form, the CDR3 reads TGTGCCAGCAGTGAGTTTCGGAAGATCCAAGAGACCCAGTACTTC. The complete variable domain, with remaining parts taken from reference TRBV2 and TRBJ2-5, reads EPEVTQTPSHQVTQMGQEVILRCVPISNHLYFYWYRQILGQKVEFLVSFYNNEISEKSEIFDDQFSVERPDGSNFTLKIRSTKLEDSAMYFCASSEFRKIQETQYFGPGTRLLVL.

CDR3: CASSLGDTSSSYEQYV. The CDR3 DNA is TGCGCCAGCAGCTTGGGGGACACTTCCAGCTCCTACGAGCAGTACGTC. V usage is TRBV5-1 and J usage is TRBJ2-7; the D gene is possibly TRBD1 (6 bases). V was clipped by 0 bases and J by 0 bases, with 13 bases between them. The CDR3 loop spans 16 amino acids. Looked up from germline, CDR1 is SGHRS and CDR2 is YFSETQ.

This clone appeared a single time. The genes are TRBV9 and TRBJ2-1; D is perhaps TRBD1 or TRBD2 (6 bases each). This CDR3 spans 15 amino acids. The germline V gene has CDR1 SGDLS and CDR2 YYNGEE. The V end lost 9 bases, the J end lost 1 base, and 17 bases lay between the germline ends. CDR3 sequence (DNA): TGTGCCACCGCCCGGGGGCCCGATTCCTACAATGAGCAGTTCTTC. As protein: CATARGPDSYNEQFF.

The CDR3 protein is CASSLGGTATFRGYTF. The CDR3 DNA follows: TGCGCCAGCAGCTTGGGAGGGACGGCGACATTTCGTGGCTACACCTTC. The chain carries TRBV5-1 and TRBJ1-2; D may be TRBD1 (5 bases). The CDR3 consists of 16 residues. V was pared by 0 bases and J by 7 bases, with 19 bases between. Germline loops: CDR1 SGHRS, CDR2 YFSETQ.

This clone has just one count. The chain is built from TRBV5-1 and TRBJ1-3; D is possibly TRBD1 (5 bases). The CDR3 covers 16 residues. In germline, CDR1 is SGHRS, CDR2 YFSETQ. V lost 4 bases to trimming and J lost 0 bases, with 14 bases between them. The CDR3 spells CASSPIQGASGNTIYF. The CDR3 nucleotides are TGCGCCAGCAGCCCTATCCAAGGGGCCTCTGGAAACACCATATATTTT.

The genes are TRBV19 and TRBJ1-1; D might be TRBD1 (5 bases). Germline loops: CDR1 LNHDA, CDR2 SQIVND (reference sequence). There are 15 residues in the CDR3. V was clipped by 3 bases and J by 5 bases, with 16 bases between them. In nucleotides, the CDR3 is TGTGCCAGTAGTATCCTAGGGGCCGGGGGAACTGAAGCTTTCTTT. Residues: CASSILGAGGTEAFF.

Comment on this clone: This sample includes further DNA sequences coding for the same CDR3. V gene TRBV7-2 combines with J gene TRBJ1-2; 7 bases align to TRBD1. The CDR3 has 14 residues. Unmatched junction bases numbered 4, after V lost 5 bases and J lost 1 base. Per germline, CDR1 SGHTA and CDR2 FQGNSA. The CDR3 DNA follows: TGTGCCAGCAGCCTTCAGGGGGGTAACTATGGCTACACCTTC. Its protein product is CASSLQGGNYGYTF.

The V gene is TRBV5-1, the J gene TRBJ1-6; a possible D gene is TRBD1 (6 bases). CDR3 length equals 15 residues. CDR1 and CDR2 (germline): SGHRS, YFSETQ. V was clipped by 4 bases and J by 8 bases, with 16 bases between them. The DNA for the CDR3 is TGCGCCAGCAGCGCGACAGGTCGGGGTGATTCACCCCTCCACTTT. It specifies CASSATGRGDSPLHF. The variable domain in full, with the rest retrieved from reference TRBV5-1 and TRBJ1-6, is KAGVTQTPRYLIKTRGQQVTLSCSPISGHRSVSWYQQTPGQGLQFLFEYFSETQRNKGNFPGRFSGRQFSNSRSEMNVSTLELGDSALYLCASSATGRGDSPLHFGNGTRLTVT.

J is TRBJ1-6 and V is TRBV15; possible D gene TRBD1, 5 bases. There are 16 residues in the CDR3. The germline V gene encodes CDR1 LNHNV and CDR2 YYDKDF (reference sequence). Between the trimmed V and J ends, which lost 0 bases and 6 bases, there was a span of 12 bases. The CDR3 coding sequence is TGTGCCACCAGCAGAGACCCGGGAGGGACTAATTCACCCCTCCACTTT. Its protein product is CATSRDPGGTNSPLHF.

The chain recombines TRBV15 with TRBJ2-2; TRBD1 might be the D (6 bases). Germline CDR1 and CDR2: LNHNV and YYDKDF (reference sequence). The CDR3 has 14 residues. Trimming shortened V by 8 bases and J by 6 bases, and 16 bases separated the two germline ends. CDR3 sequence reads: CATSRDMGSGELFF. The DNA for the CDR3 is TGTGCCACCTCCCGGGACATGGGGTCCGGGGAGCTGTTTTTT.

The V call is TRBV6-6, the J call TRBJ1-4; D is possibly TRBD1 (5 bases). The V end was cut by 2 bases, the J end by 12 bases, with 16 bases between. The germline CDR1 and CDR2 sequences are MNHNY and SVGAGI (reference sequence). The CDR3 covers 14 residues. The CDR3, as DNA: TGTGCCAGCAGTTACGGCAGACAAGGGGAGGAACTGTTTTTT. It is translated as CASSYGRQGEELFF.

This chain joins TRBV9 and TRBJ2-2; D unresolved. The germline V gene has CDR1 SGDLS and CDR2 YYNGEE. CDR3 length equals 15 residues. Trimming pared 1 base from V and 1 base from J, leaving 8 bases between. CDR3 coding DNA: TGTGCCAGCAGCGTACGTGAGCTGAACACCGGGGAGCTGTTTTTT. This translates into CASSVRELNTGELFF.

The chain carries TRBV29-1 and TRBJ1-3, with 9 bases matching TRBD1. The V and J ends lost 6 bases and 6 bases, in that order; junction bases with no gene match: 6. There are 13 residues in the CDR3. Germline-derived CDR1 and CDR2 are SQVTM and ANQGSEA. The CDR3 bases are TGCAGCGTGGCGGGACAGGGCGTAAACACCATATATTTT. Residues: CSVAGQGVNTIYF.

This chain links TRBV5-1 with TRBJ1-3; D is perhaps TRBD1 (5 bases). Trimming left V 1 base short and J 4 bases short, with 15 bases between. This CDR3 spans 16 amino acids. Germline values: CDR1 SGHRS, CDR2 YFSETQ. Here the CDR3 reads CASSLLPGWGGNTIYF. For the CDR3, the DNA is TGCGCCAGCAGCTTGCTGCCCGGATGGGGCGGAAACACCATATATTTT. Variable domain in full (rest from reference TRBV5-1 and TRBJ1-3): KAGVTQTPRYLIKTRGQQVTLSCSPISGHRSVSWYQQTPGQGLQFLFEYFSETQRNKGNFPGRFSGRQFSNSRSEMNVSTLELGDSALYLCASSLLPGWGGNTIYFGEGSWLTVV.

This clone was seen just once. The J gene is TRBJ1-4, the V gene TRBV5-1, with D possibly TRBD1 on 5 matching bases. This CDR3 comprises 15 residues. The germline CDR1 and CDR2 sequences are SGHRS and YFSETQ. Trimming pared 3 bases from V and 5 bases from J, leaving 14 bases between. This CDR3 reads CASSSDVGLNEKLFF. CDR3 nucleotide sequence: TGCGCCAGCAGCTCTGACGTGGGGCTGAATGAAAAACTGTTTTTT.

The chain recombines TRBV7-6 with TRBJ2-2; no clear D. The ends were cut back, 1 base at V and 4 bases at J, with 13 bases in the middle. The CDR3 spans 16 residues. CDR1 and CDR2 (germline): SGHVS, FNYEAQ. This chain's CDR3 is CASSLGSVGSTGELFF. CDR3 nucleotides: TGTGCCAGCAGCTTAGGGAGCGTGGGTTCCACCGGGGAGCTGTTTTTT.

The chain carries TRBV5-1 and TRBJ2-5; 8 bases agree with TRBD2. This CDR3 contains 14 residues. Germline V gene lookup returns CDR1 SGHRS and CDR2 YFSETQ. V shed 5 bases and J 2 bases; nucleotides not matched to a gene: 5. The CDR3 bases are TGCGCCAGCAGGCCACTAGCGGAACAAGAGACCCAGTACTTC. Its translation: CASRPLAEQETQYF.

This clone was seen more than once but under ten times. The chain links TRBV7-2 to TRBJ1-5; D is unclear. This CDR3 is 15 amino acids long. The V end lost 1 base, the J end lost 2 bases, and 9 bases lay between the germline ends. In germline, CDR1 is SGHTA, CDR2 FQGNSA. CDR3 bases: TGTGCCAGCAGCTTAGGTTCGGTTGGCAATCAGCCCCAGCATTTT. Translation gives CASSLGSVGNQPQHF.

The chain carries TRBV5-5 and TRBJ2-7; no reliable D call. CDR1 is SGHKS, CDR2 YYEKEE, per germline (reference sequence). The length of the CDR3 is 13 residues. Between the trimmed V and J ends, which lost 0 bases and 9 bases, there was a span of 13 bases. The CDR3 DNA is TGTGCCAGCAGCTTGGAGGCGACTTCAGGGCAGTACTTC. This gives the protein CASSLEATSGQYF.

Regarding this clone: Other DNA sequences within the sample encode an identical CDR3. The V and J genes are TRBV20-1 and TRBJ2-7; possibly TRBD2 for D (7 bases). Germline V gene data show CDR1 as DFQATT and CDR2 as SNEGSKA (reference sequence). The CDR3 sequence is 11 residues long. Trimming stripped 3 bases from V and 6 bases from J, with 9 bases between. Written as DNA, the CDR3 is TGCAGTGCTAGTAGGGGGGGCGAGCAGTACGTC. Protein product: CSASRGGEQYV.

Points on this clone: The junction and the germline gene differ at one end; a read error may be behind it. The rearrangement links TRBV5-1 to TRBJ2-1; D might be TRBD2 (6 bases). The CDR3 extends over 17 amino acids. The V gene's germline CDR1 is SGHRS and CDR2 YFSETQ. CDR3 DNA: TGCGCCAGCGGCTTGGTTTATAGCGGTAGCTCCTACAATGAGCAGTTCTTC. This translates into CASGLVYSGSSYNEQFF.

The chain recombines TRBV5-1 with TRBJ2-7, with 9 nucleotides matching TRBD1. This CDR3 has 15 amino acids. The junction had 11 bases not matched to a gene; V was cut back by 4 bases and J by 6 bases. CDR1 is SGHRS and CDR2 is YFSETQ in the germline V gene. In nucleotides, the CDR3 is TGCGCCAGCAGCCCGGGGGCGGGACAGGGATTCGAGCAGTACGTC. It codes for CASSPGAGQGFEQYV.

J is TRBJ1-2 and V is TRBV28; D is unresolved. CDR1 is MDHEN, CDR2 SYDVKM, per germline. Trimming cost V 7 bases and J 8 bases, with 17 bases left between them. The CDR3 extends over 13 amino acids. CDR3 loop: CASTLGQLGGYTF. The CDR3 nucleotides are TGTGCCAGCACCTTAGGGCAGCTGGGGGGCTACACCTTC.

In this sample, this clone turned up once. The J gene is TRBJ1-2, the V gene TRBV19; unclear D gene. CDR3 length: 11 amino acids. Germline V gene data show CDR1 as LNHDA and CDR2 as SQIVND (reference sequence). V lost 7 bases to trimming and J lost 2 bases, with 5 bases between them. CDR3 residues: CASNSNYGYTF. In DNA, the CDR3 is TGTGCCAGTAACAGCAACTATGGCTACACCTTC. The variable domain in full, completed from reference TRBV19 and TRBJ1-2, reads DGGITQSPKYLFRKEGQNVTLSCEQNLNHDAMYWYRQDPGQGLRLIYYSQIVNDFQKGDIAEGYSVSREKKESFPLTVTSAQKNPTAFYLCASNSNYGYTFGSGTRLTVV.

The chain combines TRBV11-2 with TRBJ1-4, with D unresolved. Germline V CDR1 and CDR2: SGHAT, FQNNGV. Trimming took 2 bases from V and 0 from J, leaving 10 bases between them. This CDR3 contains 16 residues. The CDR3 loop reads CASSLIKAATNEKLFF. The CDR3 nucleotides read TGTGCCAGCAGCTTAATAAAGGCTGCAACTAATGAAAAACTGTTTTTT.

The J gene is TRBJ2-7, the V gene TRBV6-1, with D unclear. The CDR3 has 13 residues. The V gene's germline CDR1 is MNHNS and CDR2 SASEGT. V was clipped by 1 base and J by 6 bases, with 10 bases between them. The CDR3, as DNA: TGTGCCAGCAGTGAAGTTCCGGGTGGCGAGCAGTACTTC. Its translation is CASSEVPGGEQYF.